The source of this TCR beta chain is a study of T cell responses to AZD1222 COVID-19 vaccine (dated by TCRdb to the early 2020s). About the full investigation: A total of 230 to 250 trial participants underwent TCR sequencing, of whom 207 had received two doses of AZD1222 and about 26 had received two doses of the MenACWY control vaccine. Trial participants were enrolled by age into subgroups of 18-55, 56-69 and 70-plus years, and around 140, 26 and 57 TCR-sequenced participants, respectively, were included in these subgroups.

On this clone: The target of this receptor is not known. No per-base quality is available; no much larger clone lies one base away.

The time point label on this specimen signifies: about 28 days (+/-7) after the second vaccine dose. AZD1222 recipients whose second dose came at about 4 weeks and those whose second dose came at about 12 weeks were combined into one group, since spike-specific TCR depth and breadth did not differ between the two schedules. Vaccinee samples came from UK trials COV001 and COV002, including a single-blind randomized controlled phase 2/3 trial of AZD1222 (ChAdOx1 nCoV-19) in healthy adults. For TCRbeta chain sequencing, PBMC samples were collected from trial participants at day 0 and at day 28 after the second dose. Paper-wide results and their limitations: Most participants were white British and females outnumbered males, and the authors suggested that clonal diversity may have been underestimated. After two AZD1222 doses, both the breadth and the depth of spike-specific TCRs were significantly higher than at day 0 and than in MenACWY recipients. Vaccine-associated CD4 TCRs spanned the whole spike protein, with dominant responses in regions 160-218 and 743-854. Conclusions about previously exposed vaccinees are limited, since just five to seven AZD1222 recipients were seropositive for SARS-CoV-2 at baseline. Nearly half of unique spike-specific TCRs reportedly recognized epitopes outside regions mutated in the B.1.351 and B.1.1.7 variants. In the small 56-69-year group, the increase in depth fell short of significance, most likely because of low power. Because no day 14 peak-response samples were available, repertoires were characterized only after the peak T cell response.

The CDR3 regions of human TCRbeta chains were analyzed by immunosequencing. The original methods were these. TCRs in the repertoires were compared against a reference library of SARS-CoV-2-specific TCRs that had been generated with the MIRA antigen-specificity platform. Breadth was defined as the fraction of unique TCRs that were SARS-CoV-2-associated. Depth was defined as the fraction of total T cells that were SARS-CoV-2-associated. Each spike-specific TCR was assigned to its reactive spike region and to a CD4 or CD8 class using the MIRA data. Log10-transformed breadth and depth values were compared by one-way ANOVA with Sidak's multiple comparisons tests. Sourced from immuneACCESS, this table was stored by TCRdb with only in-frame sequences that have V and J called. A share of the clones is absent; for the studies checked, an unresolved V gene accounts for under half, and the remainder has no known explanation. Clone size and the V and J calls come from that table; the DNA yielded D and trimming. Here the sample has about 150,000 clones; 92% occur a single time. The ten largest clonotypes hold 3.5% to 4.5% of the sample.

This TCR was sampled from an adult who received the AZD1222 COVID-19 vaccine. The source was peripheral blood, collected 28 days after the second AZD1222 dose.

CDR3 reads: CASSSTRLSDTQYF. Read as DNA, the sequence is TGTGCCAGCAGCTCCACCAGACTTTCAGATACGCAGTATTTT. The rearranged chain carries TRBV7-3 and TRBJ2-3, with no confident D gene call. V sheds 4 bases and J sheds 4 bases, leaving 12 bases between their ends. As encoded in the germline V gene, CDR1 is SGHTA while CDR2 is FQGTGA. Including the terminal cysteine and phenylalanine, the CDR3 comprises 14 residues. The sequence is cut down to CDR3 DNA, 42 bases in frame from base 1.